A selection of T cell receptor beta chains follows, all from one sample in a study of blood T cell repertoires in COVID-19. The method was immunoSEQ multiplex PCR; TCRdb's version includes in-frame clones alone and lacks a portion of them. Here the sample spans over 110,000 clones, over 70% being singletons. Sequences were obtained from PBMCs or T cells enriched from blood (not recorded which). The receptors derive from a middle-aged man in a cohort exposed to, infected with or recovered from COVID-19 (not recorded which). Each CDR3 is given with its conserved first and last residue.

V	length	J	CDR3
TRBV6-5	14	TRBJ1-5	CASSWTGVDQPQHF
TRBV9	15	TRBJ1-4	CASSVDQVSNEKLFF
TRBV7-8	17	TRBJ1-2	CASSLVSGWNANYGYTF
TRBV15	14	TRBJ1-5	CATSRQGGDQPQHF
TRBV12-3/TRBV12-4	13	TRBJ2-4	CASASVAKNIQYF
TRBV5-1	15	TRBJ1-3	CASSLDALRGNTIYF
TRBV6-2/TRBV6-3	14	TRBJ1-3	CASSRHSSGNTIYF
TRBV18	15	TRBJ1-1	CASSPQEGGNTEAFF
TRBV5-4	15	TRBJ2-3	CASWRTSGKTDTQYF
TRBV6-5	15	TRBJ1-3	CASSKQGATGNTIYF
TRBV5-1	12	TRBJ2-5	CARTACQETQYF
TRBV4-1	16	TRBJ2-1	CASSPLGQLTYNEQFF
TRBV28	13	TRBJ2-7	CASSLDGSDEQYF
TRBV12-3/TRBV12-4	13	TRBJ1-4	CASSPGTNEKLFF
TRBV5-6	16	TRBJ1-5	CASSLAGTGLFQPQHF
TRBV7-9	15	TRBJ1-1	CASSLGGVPNTEAFF
TRBV9	14	TRBJ1-1	CASSVVTGPTEAFF
TRBV9	15	TRBJ2-7	CASSDRDRALYEQYF
TRBV6-1	16	TRBJ1-4	CASSEIGTGISEKLFF
TRBV20-1	16	TRBJ1-5	CSASVWDRGDNQPQHF
TRBV24-1	15	TRBJ2-1	CATSDHRGGNNEQFF
TRBV7-2	18	TRBJ2-3	CASSSLLQRGGRGDTQYF
TRBV30	14	TRBJ2-3	CAWSVSRQGNTQYF
TRBV7-9	15	TRBJ2-1	CASSLDRGLVDEQFF